This section outlines one T cell receptor (beta chain) sequence together with its context. This may come from a read error, since a much larger clone is one base off. This record belongs to a study of T cell repertoires in cytomegalovirus infection. One entry per CDR3 protein results from TCRdb running MiXCR on the reads. The sample shows 200,000 to 300,000 distinct CDR3 sequences, 9.1% of them seen only once. The length of the CDR3 is 15 residues. Germline V gives CDR1 SGHTA, CDR2 FQGNSA. The TCR was taken from a human donor in good health (CMV status not recorded). Some clones in this sample may be carry-over from other donors' samples. Sequenced material: PBMCs. The chain has TRBV7-2 and TRBJ2-3; 8 bases line up with TRBD1. CDR3 residues: CVSSLTGVKTDTQYF. CDR3 DNA sequence: TGTGTCAGCAGCTTGACAGGGGTTAAGACAGATACGCAGTATTTT.